The 12 T cell receptor beta chains presented below share a single source sample, sequenced in a study of blood T cell repertoires in COVID-19. Produced via immunoSEQ multiplex PCR; TCRdb's table is partial and in-frame only. The sample lists some 220,000 clones, 80% seen once, with roughly 6.7% in the top ten. Sequenced input: peripheral blood. Receptors were obtained from a woman in her 70s with acute or convalescent COVID-19.

The chain combines TRBV6-5 with TRBJ2-1; TRBD2 agrees at 12 bases. V gave up 6 bases and J gave up 8 bases; unmatched junction bases: 5. The CDR3 has 14 amino acids. Germline values: CDR1 MNHEY, CDR2 SVGAGI. CDR3 loop: CASRRLAGEDEQFF. CDR3 coding DNA: TGTGCCAGCAGGAGACTAGCGGGGGAGGATGAGCAGTTCTTC.

This chain links TRBV30 with TRBJ1-3; a weak D match, TRBD1 (6 bases). Germline V gene data show CDR1 as GTSNPN and CDR2 as SVGIG (reference sequence). Deletions cut 2 bases from V and 0 bases from J, with 20 bases between. The CDR3 runs 18 residues. The CDR3 loop is CAWSMRPTGTNSGNTIYF. The CDR3 region has the DNA TGTGCCTGGAGTATGCGACCGACAGGAACTAACTCTGGAAACACCATATATTTT.

V usage is TRBV2 and J usage is TRBJ2-1; 16 bases are a match to TRBD2. V trimming: 6 bases; J trimming: 9 bases; junction bases outside the gene matches: 5. The CDR3 length is 15 residues. Germline CDR1 SNHLY, CDR2 FYNNEI. CDR3 residues: CASRTGTSGGVEQFF. The CDR3 DNA reads as TGTGCCAGCAGGACCGGGACTAGCGGGGGGGTTGAGCAGTTCTTC.

The chain combines TRBV3-1 (or the pseudogene TRBV3-2) with TRBJ1-1, with TRBD1 identical over 7 bases. The CDR3 is 13 residues long. After removal of 5 bases from V and 3 bases from J, the junction contained 3 bases not matched to a gene. Germline CDR1 is LGHDT and CDR2 is YNNKEL (reference sequence). CDR3 coding DNA: TGTGCCAGCAGCTGGGACAGTGACACTGAAGCTTTCTTT. Encoded protein: CASSWDSDTEAFF.

The rearrangement links TRBV3-1 (or the pseudogene TRBV3-2) to TRBJ1-4; maybe TRBD1 (6 bases). Germline V gives CDR1 LGHDT, CDR2 YNNKEL (reference sequence). The length of the CDR3 is 17 residues. The germline V and J ends were trimmed by 7 bases and 0 bases, with 18 bases remaining between them. CDR3 DNA: TGTGCCAGCACAAACCTCGGGACACTTTCAACTAATGAAAAACTGTTTTTT. It yields the protein CASTNLGTLSTNEKLFF.

The chain is built from TRBV7-2 and TRBJ1-5; 9 bases are shared with TRBD1. Trimming at V came to 1 base and at J to 4 bases, leaving 8 bases not matched to a gene. The CDR3 length is 17 residues. Germline CDR1 reads SGHTA; CDR2 reads FQGNSA. CDR3 amino acids: CASSLDPGQGRNQPQHF. CDR3 DNA: TGTGCCAGCAGCTTAGATCCGGGACAGGGTAGGAATCAGCCCCAGCATTTT. Full variable domain (missing parts from reference TRBV7-2 and TRBJ1-5): GAGVSQSPSNKVTEKGKDVELRCDPISGHTALYWYRQSLGQGLEFLIYFQGNSAPDKSGLPSDRFSAERTGGSVSTLTIQRTQQEDSAVYLCASSLDPGQGRNQPQHFGDGTRLSIL.

The chain employs TRBV5-1 and TRBJ2-3; TRBD2 aligns across 10 bases. Germline V gives CDR1 SGHRS, CDR2 YFSETQ. The CDR3 runs to 16 residues. With V trimmed by 4 bases and J by 4 bases, 9 bases remained unmatched. The DNA for the CDR3 is TGCGCCAGCAGCCTGGAACCCAGCGGGGGGGCAGATACGCAGTATTTT. Encoded protein: CASSLEPSGGADTQYF.

This clone was seen only a few times. The rearrangement joins TRBV20-1 to TRBJ2-3; 9 bases align to TRBD2. J gave up 5 bases and V 3 bases, and 9 bases lay outside the gene matches. The CDR3 is made up of 15 amino acids. From germline, CDR1 is DFQATT and CDR2 SNEGSKA (reference sequence). CDR3 DNA: TGCAGTGCTAGTAGAGTAGCGGGGGCGGGAGATACGCAGTATTTT. It specifies CSASRVAGAGDTQYF.

The CDR3 coding sequence is TGTGCCAGTAATCCTTTCGGGACAGGGGGCCAGATCTATGGCTACACCTTC. Its protein product is CASNPFGTGGQIYGYTF. The V and J genes are TRBV19 and TRBJ1-2; 12 positions agree with TRBD1. This CDR3 is 17 amino acids long. The germline CDR1 and CDR2 sequences are LNHDA and SQIVND (reference sequence). Trimming removed 7 bases from V and 4 bases from J; junction bases left unmatched: 13. Full variable domain (missing parts from reference TRBV19 and TRBJ1-2): DGGITQSPKYLFRKEGQNVTLSCEQNLNHDAMYWYRQDPGQGLRLIYYSQIVNDFQKGDIAEGYSVSREKKESFPLTVTSAQKNPTAFYLCASNPFGTGGQIYGYTFGSGTRLTVV.

CDR3 nucleotides: TGTGCCAGCAGCTCCCTCGGCGGGGGCCCCTACGAGCAGTACTTC. This codes for CASSSLGGGPYEQYF. V gene TRBV28 combines with J gene TRBJ2-7; TRBD2 might be the D (7 bases). Trimming pared 6 bases from V and 2 bases from J, leaving 17 bases between. CDR1 is MDHEN, CDR2 SYDVKM, per germline. The CDR3 covers 15 residues.

The chain links TRBV11-2 to TRBJ2-1; 8 positions match TRBD1. The germline CDR1 and CDR2 sequences are SGHAT and FQNNGV. Trimming took 5 bases from V and 3 from J; bases not matched to a gene: 9. The CDR3 is made up of 16 amino acids. The CDR3 reads CASSPLTGTGYNEQFF. CDR3 sequence (DNA): TGTGCCAGCAGCCCACTCACCGGGACAGGCTACAATGAGCAGTTCTTC. Together with reference TRBV11-2 and TRBJ2-1, the CDR3 gives the full variable domain: EAGVAQSPRYKIIEKRQSVAFWCNPISGHATLYWYQQILGQGPKLLIQFQNNGVVDDSQLPKDRFSAERLKGVDSTLKIQPAKLEDSAVYLCASSPLTGTGYNEQFFGPGTRLTVL.

The chain recombines TRBV25-1 with TRBJ2-7; 8 bases map to TRBD1. This CDR3 is 12 amino acids long. V dropped 6 bases and J dropped 5; count of bases not matched to a gene: 3. CDR1 is MGHDK and CDR2 is SYGVNS in the germline V gene. CDR3 sequence: CASRATGDEQYF. CDR3 sequence (DNA): TGTGCCAGCAGGGCGACAGGGGACGAGCAGTACTTC.